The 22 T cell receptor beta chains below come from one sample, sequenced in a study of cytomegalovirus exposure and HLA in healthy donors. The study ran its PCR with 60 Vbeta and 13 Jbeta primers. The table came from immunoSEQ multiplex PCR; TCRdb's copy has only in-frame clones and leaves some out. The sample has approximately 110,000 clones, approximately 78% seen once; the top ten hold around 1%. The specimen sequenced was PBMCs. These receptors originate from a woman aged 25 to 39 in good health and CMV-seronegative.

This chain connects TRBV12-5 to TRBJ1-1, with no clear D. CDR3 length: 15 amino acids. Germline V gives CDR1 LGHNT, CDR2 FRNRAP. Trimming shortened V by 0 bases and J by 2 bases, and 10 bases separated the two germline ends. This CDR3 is CASGLVVRRNTEAFF. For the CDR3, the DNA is TGTGCTAGTGGTTTGGTAGTAAGGAGAAACACTGAAGCTTTCTTT.

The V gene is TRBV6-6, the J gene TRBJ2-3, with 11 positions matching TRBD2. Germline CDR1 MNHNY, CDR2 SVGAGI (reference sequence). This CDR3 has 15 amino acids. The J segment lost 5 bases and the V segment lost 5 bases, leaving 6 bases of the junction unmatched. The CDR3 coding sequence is TGTGCCAGCAGTGTTAGCGGGGGGGCCGGAGATACGCAGTATTTT. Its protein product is CASSVSGGAGDTQYF.

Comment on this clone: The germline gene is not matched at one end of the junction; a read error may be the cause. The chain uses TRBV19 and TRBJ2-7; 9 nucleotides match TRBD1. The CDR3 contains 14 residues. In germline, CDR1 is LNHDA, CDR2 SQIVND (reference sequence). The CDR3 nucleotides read TGTGCCAGTAGTATGGGACAGGGAATCGGCGAGAAGTACTTC. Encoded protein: CASSMGQGIGEKYF.

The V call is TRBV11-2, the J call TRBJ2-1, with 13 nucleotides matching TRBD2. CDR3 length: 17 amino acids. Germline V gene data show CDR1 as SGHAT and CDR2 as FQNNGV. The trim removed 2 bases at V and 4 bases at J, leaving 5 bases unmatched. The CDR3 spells CASSLKRLAGGYNEQFF. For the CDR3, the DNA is TGTGCCAGCAGCTTAAAGAGACTAGCGGGGGGTTACAATGAGCAGTTCTTC.

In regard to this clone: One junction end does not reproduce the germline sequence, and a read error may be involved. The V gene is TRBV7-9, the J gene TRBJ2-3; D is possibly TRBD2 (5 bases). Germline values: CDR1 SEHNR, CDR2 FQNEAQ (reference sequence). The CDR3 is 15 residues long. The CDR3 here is CSSSYTRSDTDTQYF. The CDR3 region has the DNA TGTTCCAGCAGCTACACTAGATCCGACACAGATACGCAGTATTTT. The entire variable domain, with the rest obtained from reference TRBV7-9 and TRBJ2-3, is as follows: DTGVSQNPRHKITKRGQNVTFRCDPISEHNRLYWYRQTLGQGPEFLTYFQNEAQLEKSRLLSDRFSAERPKGSFSTLEIQRTEQGDSAMYLCSSSYTRSDTDTQYFGPGTRLTVL.

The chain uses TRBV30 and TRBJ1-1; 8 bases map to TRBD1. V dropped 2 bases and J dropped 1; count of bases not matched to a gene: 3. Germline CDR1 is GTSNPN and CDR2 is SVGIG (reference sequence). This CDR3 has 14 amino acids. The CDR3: CAWSTGQGNTEAFF. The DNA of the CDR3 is TGTGCCTGGAGTACCGGACAGGGGAACACTGAAGCTTTCTTT.

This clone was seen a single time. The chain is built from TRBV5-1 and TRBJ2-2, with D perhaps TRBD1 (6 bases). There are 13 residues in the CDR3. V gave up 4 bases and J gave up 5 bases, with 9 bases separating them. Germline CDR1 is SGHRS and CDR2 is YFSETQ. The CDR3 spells CASSEGETGELFF. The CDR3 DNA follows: TGCGCCAGCAGCGAGGGGGAAACCGGGGAGCTGTTTTTT.

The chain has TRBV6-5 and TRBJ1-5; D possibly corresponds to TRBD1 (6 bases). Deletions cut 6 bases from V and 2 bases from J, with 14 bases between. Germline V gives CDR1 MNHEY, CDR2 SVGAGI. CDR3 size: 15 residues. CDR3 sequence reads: CASRKGQMGNQPQHF. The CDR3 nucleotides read TGTGCCAGCAGGAAAGGACAGATGGGCAATCAGCCCCAGCATTTT.

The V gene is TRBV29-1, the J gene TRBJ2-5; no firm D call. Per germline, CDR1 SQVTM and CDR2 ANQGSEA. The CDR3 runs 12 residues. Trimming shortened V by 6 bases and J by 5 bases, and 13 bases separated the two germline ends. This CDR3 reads CSVKWVQETQYF. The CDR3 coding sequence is TGCAGCGTCAAGTGGGTACAGGAGACCCAGTACTTC.

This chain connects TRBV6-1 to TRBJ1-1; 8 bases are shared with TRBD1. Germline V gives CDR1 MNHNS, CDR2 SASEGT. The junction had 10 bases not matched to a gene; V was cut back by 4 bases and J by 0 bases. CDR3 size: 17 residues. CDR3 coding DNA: TGTGCCAGCAGTGTATATCAGGGGGCGGGAATGAACACTGAAGCTTTCTTT. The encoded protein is CASSVYQGAGMNTEAFF.

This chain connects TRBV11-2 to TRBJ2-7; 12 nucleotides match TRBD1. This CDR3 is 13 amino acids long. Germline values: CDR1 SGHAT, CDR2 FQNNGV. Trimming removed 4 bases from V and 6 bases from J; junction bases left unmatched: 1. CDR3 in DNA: TGTGCCAGCAGCTGGGACAGGGGGCGCGAGCAGTACTTC. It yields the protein CASSWDRGREQYF.

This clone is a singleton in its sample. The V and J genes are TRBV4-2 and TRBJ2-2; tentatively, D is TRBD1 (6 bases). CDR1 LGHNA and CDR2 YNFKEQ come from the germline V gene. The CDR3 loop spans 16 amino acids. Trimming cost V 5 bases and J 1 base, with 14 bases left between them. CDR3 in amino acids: CASSFSGTRNTGELFF. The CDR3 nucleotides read TGTGCCAGCAGCTTCTCCGGGACAAGGAACACCGGGGAGCTGTTTTTT.

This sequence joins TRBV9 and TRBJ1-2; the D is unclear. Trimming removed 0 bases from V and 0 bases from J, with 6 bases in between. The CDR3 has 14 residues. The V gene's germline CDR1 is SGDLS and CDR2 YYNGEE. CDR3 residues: CASSVASANYGYTF. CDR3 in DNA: TGTGCCAGCAGCGTAGCGTCGGCTAACTATGGCTACACCTTC.

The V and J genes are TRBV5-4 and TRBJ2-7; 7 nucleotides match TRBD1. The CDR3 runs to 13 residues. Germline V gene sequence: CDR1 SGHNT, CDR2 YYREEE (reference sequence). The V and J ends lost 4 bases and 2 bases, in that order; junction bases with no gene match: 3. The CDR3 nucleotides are TGTGCCAGCAGCACGGGACAGCCCTACGAGCAGTACTTC. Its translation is CASSTGQPYEQYF.

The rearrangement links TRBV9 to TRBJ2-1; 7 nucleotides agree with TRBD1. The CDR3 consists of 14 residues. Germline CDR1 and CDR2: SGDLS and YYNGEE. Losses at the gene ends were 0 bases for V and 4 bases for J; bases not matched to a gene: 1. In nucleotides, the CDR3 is TGTGCCAGCAGCGTAGGGGGACAGTACAATGAGCAGTTCTTC. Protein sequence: CASSVGGQYNEQFF.

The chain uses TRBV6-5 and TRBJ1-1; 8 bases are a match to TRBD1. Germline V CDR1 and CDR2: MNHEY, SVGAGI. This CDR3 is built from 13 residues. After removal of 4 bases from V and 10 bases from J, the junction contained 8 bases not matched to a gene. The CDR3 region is CASSFGQGRVAFF. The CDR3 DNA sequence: TGTGCCAGCAGTTTCGGACAGGGTAGGGTAGCTTTCTTT.

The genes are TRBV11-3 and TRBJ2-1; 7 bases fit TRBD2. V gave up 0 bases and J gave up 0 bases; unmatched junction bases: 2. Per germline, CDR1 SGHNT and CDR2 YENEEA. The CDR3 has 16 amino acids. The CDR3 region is CASSLDPGGSYNEQFF. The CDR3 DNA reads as TGTGCCAGCAGCTTAGACCCGGGGGGCTCCTACAATGAGCAGTTCTTC.

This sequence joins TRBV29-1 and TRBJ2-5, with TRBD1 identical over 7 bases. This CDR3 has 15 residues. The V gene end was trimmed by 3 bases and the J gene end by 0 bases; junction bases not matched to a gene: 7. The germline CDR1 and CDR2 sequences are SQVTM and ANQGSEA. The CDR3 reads CSVEWTGQYQETQYF. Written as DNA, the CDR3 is TGCAGCGTTGAGTGGACGGGACAGTACCAAGAGACCCAGTACTTC.

CDR3 region: CASSHFLTGQGGTEAFF. In DNA, the CDR3 is TGTGCCAGCAGCCACTTTTTAACCGGACAGGGAGGCACTGAAGCTTTCTTT. The rearrangement links TRBV4-2 to TRBJ1-1; 8 bases fit TRBD1. The germline gives CDR1 LGHNA, CDR2 YNFKEQ. Germline trimming cut 3 bases from V and 4 bases from J; bases unmatched to any gene: 13. This CDR3 has 17 amino acids.

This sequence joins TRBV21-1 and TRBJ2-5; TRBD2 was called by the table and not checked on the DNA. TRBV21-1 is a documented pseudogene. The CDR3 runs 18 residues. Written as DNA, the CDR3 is TGTGCCAGCAGCAAAGCGGAACTAGCGGGGGGTAGGCGAGAGACCCAGTACTTC. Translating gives CASSKAELAGGRRETQYF.

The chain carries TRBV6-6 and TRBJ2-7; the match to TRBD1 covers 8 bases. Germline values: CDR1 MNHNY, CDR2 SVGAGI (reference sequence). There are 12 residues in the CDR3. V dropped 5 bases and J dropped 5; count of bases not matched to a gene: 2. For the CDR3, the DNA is TGTGCCAGCAGTACGACAGGGGACGAGCAGTACTTC. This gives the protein CASSTTGDEQYF.

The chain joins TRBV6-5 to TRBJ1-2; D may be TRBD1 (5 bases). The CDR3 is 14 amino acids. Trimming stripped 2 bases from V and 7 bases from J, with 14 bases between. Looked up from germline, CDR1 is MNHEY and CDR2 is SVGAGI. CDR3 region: CASSYGRGSRGYTF. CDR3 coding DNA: TGTGCCAGCAGTTACGGGCGGGGGAGTCGTGGCTACACCTTC.